This T cell receptor beta chain was identified in a study of Graves' ophthalmopathy and Graves' hyperthyroidism. Study-level information: Peripheral blood sampling occurred at initial diagnosis, before any treatment.

Amplification from RNA transcripts yielded the TCR beta CDR3 regions. Second-round multiplex PCR came after first-round RT-PCR with HTBI primers. MiXCR, applied by TCRdb to the multiplex PCR reads, yields one record per CDR3 protein. The sample yields 170,000 or so distinct CDR3 sequences, 30% to 45% seen once. This CDR3 has 14 amino acids. Germline CDR1 SGHTA, CDR2 FQGNSA. V lost 4 bases and J 3 bases, leaving 10 bases between the germline ends. A duration under 3 months, NOSPECS ≥4, CAS ≥3 and moderate-to-severe activity characterized the donors with ophthalmopathy. Patients were diagnosed from clinical symptoms, serum thyroxine, TRAb, thyroid ultrasound and orbital computed tomography.

The specimen sequenced was peripheral blood. This chain uses TRBV7-2 with TRBJ1-3; D is perhaps TRBD1 (5 bases). This receptor was obtained from a middle-aged woman with Graves' ophthalmopathy. CDR3 nucleotides: TGTGCCAGCAGCTCCGCGGGGGTTGGAAACACCATATATTTT. This encodes CASSSAGVGNTIYF.